This TCR beta chain was found in a study of shared clonotypes between healthy human individuals. Study results and limitations: Naive subsets generally exceeded memory subsets in estimated richness.

V lost 0 bases to trimming and J lost 2 bases, with 5 bases between them. Germline lookup yields CDR1 SGHRS and CDR2 YFSETQ. CDR3 length: 13 residues. This clone has only a few counts. The antigen remains undetermined. This sample also contains other DNA sequences that code for the same CDR3. TCRdb's copy holds only in-frame clones and misses some; the assay was immunoSEQ multiplex PCR. The sample has some 2,500,000 clones, approximately 94% seen once. Material for sequencing was naive CD4+ T cells from PBMCs. Specified subset: CD45RA+ positively selected. The receptor was isolated from a man aged 18 to 30 in good health. Some clones in this sample may be carry-over from other donors' samples. This chain joins TRBV5-1 and TRBJ1-1, with D unclear. CDR3 sequence reads: CASSLGLNTEAFF. CDR3 sequence (DNA): TGCGCCAGCAGCTTGGGCCTAAACACTGAAGCTTTCTTT.